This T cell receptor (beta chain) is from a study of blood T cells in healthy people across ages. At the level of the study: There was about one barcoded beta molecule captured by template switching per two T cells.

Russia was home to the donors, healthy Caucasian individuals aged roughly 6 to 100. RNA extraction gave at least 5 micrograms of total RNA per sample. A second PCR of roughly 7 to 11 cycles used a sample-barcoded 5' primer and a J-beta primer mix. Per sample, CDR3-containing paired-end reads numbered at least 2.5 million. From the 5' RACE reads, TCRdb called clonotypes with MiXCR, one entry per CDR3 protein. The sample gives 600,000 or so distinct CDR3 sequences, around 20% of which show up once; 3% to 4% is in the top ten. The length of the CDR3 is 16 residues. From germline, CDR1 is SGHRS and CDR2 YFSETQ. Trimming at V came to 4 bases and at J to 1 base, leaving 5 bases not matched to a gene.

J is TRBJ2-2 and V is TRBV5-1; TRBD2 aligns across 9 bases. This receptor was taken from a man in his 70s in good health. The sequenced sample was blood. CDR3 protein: CASSPISGRNTGELFF. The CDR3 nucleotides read TGCGCCAGCAGCCCAATTAGCGGGAGGAACACCGGGGAGCTGTTTTTT.